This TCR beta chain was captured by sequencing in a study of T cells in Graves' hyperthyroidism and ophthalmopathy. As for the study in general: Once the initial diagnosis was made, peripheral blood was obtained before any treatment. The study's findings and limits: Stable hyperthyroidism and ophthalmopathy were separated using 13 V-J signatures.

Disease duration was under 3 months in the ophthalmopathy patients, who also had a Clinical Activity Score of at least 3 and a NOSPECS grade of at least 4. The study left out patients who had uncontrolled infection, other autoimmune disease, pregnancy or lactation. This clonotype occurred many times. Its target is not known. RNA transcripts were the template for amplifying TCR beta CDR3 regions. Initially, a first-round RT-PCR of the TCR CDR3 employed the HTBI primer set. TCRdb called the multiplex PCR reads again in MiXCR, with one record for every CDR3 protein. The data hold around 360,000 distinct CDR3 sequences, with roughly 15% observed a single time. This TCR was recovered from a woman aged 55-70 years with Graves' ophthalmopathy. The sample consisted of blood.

CDR3 residues: CSARAGGNRETQYF. The CDR3 DNA sequence: TGCAGTGCTAGAGCAGGGGGCAACAGAGAGACCCAGTACTTC. This chain uses TRBV20-1 with TRBJ2-5, with 8 bases fitting TRBD1. Looked up from germline, CDR1 is DFQATT and CDR2 is SNEGSKA (reference sequence). CDR3 length: 14 amino acids. Germline trimming cut 1 base from V and 4 bases from J; bases unmatched to any gene: 5.